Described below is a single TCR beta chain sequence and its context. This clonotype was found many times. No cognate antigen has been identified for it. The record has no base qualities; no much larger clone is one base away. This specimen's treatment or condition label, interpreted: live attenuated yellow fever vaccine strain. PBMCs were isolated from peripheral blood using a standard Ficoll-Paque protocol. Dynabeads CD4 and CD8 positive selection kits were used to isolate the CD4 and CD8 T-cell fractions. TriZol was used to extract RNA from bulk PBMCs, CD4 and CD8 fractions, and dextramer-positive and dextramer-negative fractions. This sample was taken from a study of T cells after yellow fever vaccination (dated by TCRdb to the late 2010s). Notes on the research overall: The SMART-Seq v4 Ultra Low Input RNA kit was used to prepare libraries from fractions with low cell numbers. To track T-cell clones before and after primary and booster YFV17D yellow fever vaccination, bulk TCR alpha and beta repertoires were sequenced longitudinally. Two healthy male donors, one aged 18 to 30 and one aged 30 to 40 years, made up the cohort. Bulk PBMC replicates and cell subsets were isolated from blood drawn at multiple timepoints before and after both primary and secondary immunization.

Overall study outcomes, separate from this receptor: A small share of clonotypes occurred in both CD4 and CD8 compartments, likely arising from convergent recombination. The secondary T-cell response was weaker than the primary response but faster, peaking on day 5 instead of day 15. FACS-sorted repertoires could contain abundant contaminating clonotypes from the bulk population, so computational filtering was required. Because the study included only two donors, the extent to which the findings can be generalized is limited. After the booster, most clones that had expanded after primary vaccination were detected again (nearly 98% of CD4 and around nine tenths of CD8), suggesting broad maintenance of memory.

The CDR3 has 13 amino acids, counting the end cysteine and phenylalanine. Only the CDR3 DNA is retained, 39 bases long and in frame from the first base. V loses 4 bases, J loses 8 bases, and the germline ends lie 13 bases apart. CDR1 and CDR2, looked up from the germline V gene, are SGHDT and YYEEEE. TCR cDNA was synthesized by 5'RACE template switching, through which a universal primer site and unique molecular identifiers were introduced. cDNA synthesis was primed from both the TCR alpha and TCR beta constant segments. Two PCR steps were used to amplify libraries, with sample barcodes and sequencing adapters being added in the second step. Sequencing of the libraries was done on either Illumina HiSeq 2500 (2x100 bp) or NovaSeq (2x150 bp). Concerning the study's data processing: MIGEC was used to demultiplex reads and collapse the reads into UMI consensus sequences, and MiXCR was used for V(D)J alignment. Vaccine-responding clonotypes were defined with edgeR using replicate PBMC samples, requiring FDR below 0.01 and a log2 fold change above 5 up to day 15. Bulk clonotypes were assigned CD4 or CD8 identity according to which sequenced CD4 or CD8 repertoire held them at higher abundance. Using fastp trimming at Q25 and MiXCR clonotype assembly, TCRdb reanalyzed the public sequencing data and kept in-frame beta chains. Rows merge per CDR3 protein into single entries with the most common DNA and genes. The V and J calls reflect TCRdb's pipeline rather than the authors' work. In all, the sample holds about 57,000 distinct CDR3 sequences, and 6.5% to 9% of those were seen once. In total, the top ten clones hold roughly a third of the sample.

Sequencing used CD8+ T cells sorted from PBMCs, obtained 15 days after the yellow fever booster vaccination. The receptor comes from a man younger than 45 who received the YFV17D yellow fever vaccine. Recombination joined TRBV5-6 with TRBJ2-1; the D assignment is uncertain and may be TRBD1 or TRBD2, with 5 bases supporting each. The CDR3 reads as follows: CASSRDLRDEQFF. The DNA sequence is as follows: TGTGCCAGCAGCCGGGACCTCCGGGATGAGCAGTTCTTC.